Listed here are 25 T cell receptor beta chains from one sample, sequenced in a study of T-cell memory formation after mild COVID-19. TCRdb recomputed calls from the 5' RACE reads with MiXCR, one row per CDR3 protein. The sample consists of hundreds of thousands of distinct CDR3 sequences, approximately 15% of them appearing once. Sequenced: PBMCs or a T cell subset sorted from them (not recorded which). The receptors originated from an adult woman who had mild COVID-19 (a few samples of this study predate the infection). Cell type and time point are not known.

There are a few counts of this clonotype. V is TRBV11-2 and J is TRBJ2-3; perhaps TRBD1 as D (6 bases). CDR3 length: 13 amino acids. Trimming cost V 3 bases and J 6 bases, with 10 bases left between them. Germline V gives CDR1 SGHAT, CDR2 FQNNGV. The CDR3 is CASSFLQGDTQYF. As DNA, the CDR3 is TGTGCCAGCAGCTTTCTCCAGGGGGATACGCAGTATTTT.

This clonotype has just a few counts. The chain joins TRBV7-3 to TRBJ2-5; D is uncertain. The germline V gene has CDR1 SGHTA and CDR2 FQGTGA. V lost 1 base and J 5 bases, leaving 11 bases between the germline ends. The CDR3 contains 14 residues. As DNA, the CDR3 is TGTGCCAGCAGCTTAATGGGTGTCGGTGAGACCCAGTACTTC. Amino acids: CASSLMGVGETQYF. Supplemented by reference TRBV7-3 and TRBJ2-5, the full variable domain reads GAGVSQTPSNKVTEKGKYVELRCDPISGHTALYWYRQSLGQGPEFLIYFQGTGAADDSGLPNDRFFAVRPEGSVSTLKIQRTERGDSAVYLCASSLMGVGETQYFGPGTRLLVL.

J is TRBJ2-2 and V is TRBV4-1; D is ambiguous. The CDR3 extends over 16 amino acids. V dropped 0 bases and J dropped 1 base, with 9 bases sitting between them. Germline CDR1 and CDR2: MGHRA and YSYEKL. CDR3 nucleotides: TGCGCCAGCAGCCAAGAGGGCACGGGGAACACCGGGGAGCTGTTTTTT. Translated, it gives CASSQEGTGNTGELFF.

The chain recombines TRBV20-1 with TRBJ1-4; 7 nucleotides agree with TRBD1. In germline, CDR1 is DFQATT, CDR2 SNEGSKA (reference sequence). The CDR3 has 15 amino acids. V shed 6 bases and J 4 bases; nucleotides not matched to a gene: 11. CDR3 DNA sequence: TGCAGTGCAAAACACCCACAGGGGAGTAATGAAAAACTGTTTTTT. Translated: CSAKHPQGSNEKLFF.

This clonotype was detected a few times. The chain employs TRBV24-1 and TRBJ1-6, with D hard to call. Trimming shortened V by 4 bases and J by 6 bases, and 6 bases separated the two germline ends. The germline V gene encodes CDR1 KGHDR and CDR2 SFDVKD. CDR3 size: 13 residues. The CDR3 region is CATSERTNSPLHF. DNA for the CDR3: TGTGCCACCAGTGAGAGGACTAATTCACCCCTCCACTTT.

The rearrangement joins TRBV9 to TRBJ1-1; TRBD1 agrees at 7 bases. Looked up from germline, CDR1 is SGDLS and CDR2 is YYNGEE. CDR3 size: 16 residues. V was clipped by 2 bases and J by 2 bases; unmatched bases: 9. CDR3 region: CASSVTPDRDNTEAFF. The CDR3 coding sequence is TGTGCCAGCAGCGTCACCCCAGACAGGGATAACACTGAAGCTTTCTTT.

This clonotype was seen ten or more times. The rearrangement joins TRBV6-5 to TRBJ1-5; weak D call: TRBD1 (6 bases). The CDR3 length is 14 residues. Trimming shortened V by 5 bases and J by 6 bases, and 14 bases separated the two germline ends. CDR1 and CDR2 from the germline V gene are MNHEY and SVGAGI. This CDR3 is CASSATGGSQPQHF. DNA for the CDR3: TGTGCCAGCAGTGCCACGGGGGGCAGTCAGCCCCAGCATTTT.

The chain joins TRBV12-3 or TRBV12-4 to TRBJ1-6; D is uncertain. The CDR3 totals 13 residues. Trimming stripped 7 bases from V and 3 bases from J, with 7 bases between. The CDR3 coding sequence is TGTGCCAGCACCCTTATCTATAATTCACCCCTCCACTTT. Its translation: CASTLIYNSPLHF.

The sample holds a few counts of this clonotype. The chain joins TRBV6-2 or TRBV6-3 to TRBJ2-5, with unresolved D. Trimming took off 1 base at V and 5 bases at J, with 8 bases between the two ends. CDR3 size: 13 residues. Germline CDR1 is MNHEY and CDR2 is SVGEGT. CDR3 nucleotide sequence: TGTGCCAGCAGTTACTTACCTTGGGAGACCCAGTACTTC. It yields the protein CASSYLPWETQYF.

This clonotype turned up a few times. The chain joins TRBV6-1 to TRBJ2-5; the match to TRBD1 covers 7 bases. The CDR3 sequence is 14 residues long. Trimming removed 1 base from V and 5 bases from J; junction bases left unmatched: 4. Germline V gene lookup returns CDR1 MNHNS and CDR2 SASEGT. CDR3 amino acids: CASSEDRGMETQYF. CDR3 DNA: TGTGCCAGCAGTGAAGACAGGGGAATGGAGACCCAGTACTTC.

This clonotype was detected a few times. The CDR3 coding sequence is TGTGCCAGCAGTTTAAAGGGACACCCCGCGGAAAAAGGCCAGCATTTT. Translation gives CASSLKGHPAEKGQHF. The chain links TRBV27 to TRBJ1-5, with D perhaps TRBD1 (6 bases). Trimming took off 2 bases at V and 12 bases at J, with 23 bases between the two ends. Germline V lookup: CDR1 MNHEY, CDR2 SMNVEV (reference sequence). The CDR3 is 16 residues long.

There are a few counts of this clonotype. The CDR3 DNA follows: TGCAGTGCGGATCCTAGCGGAACCTACAATGAGCAGTTCTTC. Its translation is CSADPSGTYNEQFF. The V call is TRBV20-1, the J call TRBJ2-1, with 7 positions matching TRBD2. The length of the CDR3 is 14 residues. V was clipped by 6 bases and J by 2 bases; unmatched bases: 7. Germline V gives CDR1 DFQATT, CDR2 SNEGSKA (reference sequence).

The genes are TRBV10-3 and TRBJ1-4, with 8 bases matching TRBD1. The CDR3 has 15 residues. The V gene's germline CDR1 is ENHRY and CDR2 SYGVKD. V lost 0 bases and J lost 8; bases outside the gene matches: 5. The CDR3 sequence is CAISESTGVGEKLFF. Here the CDR3 DNA reads TGTGCCATCAGTGAGTCGACAGGGGTTGGCGAAAAACTGTTTTTT.

A few counts support this clonotype. The chain is built from TRBV3-1 and TRBJ2-3; D gene ambiguous. The germline V and J ends were trimmed by 0 bases and 5 bases, with 9 bases remaining between them. The CDR3 has 14 amino acids. Germline V gene lookup returns CDR1 LGHDT and CDR2 YNNKEL (reference sequence). CDR3 nucleotide sequence: TGTGCCAGCAGCCAAGACACAGTGGAAGATACGCAGTATTTT. It is translated as CASSQDTVEDTQYF.

The CDR3 sequence: CSVEIANMNTEAFF. The CDR3 DNA is TGCAGCGTTGAGATCGCCAACATGAACACTGAAGCTTTCTTT. The V and J genes are TRBV29-1 and TRBJ1-1; the D is unclear. This CDR3 is built from 14 residues. V was trimmed by 3 bases and J by 0 bases, leaving 11 bases between them. Germline V gene sequence: CDR1 SQVTM, CDR2 ANQGSEA. Full variable domain (remainder filled in from reference TRBV29-1 and TRBJ1-1): SAVISQKPSRDICQRGTSLTIQCQVDSQVTMMFWYRQQPGQSLTLIATANQGSEATYESGFVIDKFPISRPNLTFSTLTVSNMSPEDSSIYLCSVEIANMNTEAFFGQGTRLTVV.

The table lists this clonotype with a few counts. The rearrangement links TRBV9 to TRBJ2-7, with D perhaps TRBD1 or TRBD2 (6 bases each). Germline loops: CDR1 SGDLS, CDR2 YYNGEE. V shed 4 bases and J shed 2 bases, with 16 bases lying between them. The CDR3 runs 15 residues. CDR3 amino acids: CASSRGLGQTYEQYF. CDR3 nucleotides: TGTGCCAGCAGCCGGGGGCTCGGACAGACCTACGAGCAGTACTTC.

The chain employs TRBV20-1 and TRBJ1-1; no definite D call. This CDR3 has 12 residues. Germline CDR1 DFQATT, CDR2 SNEGSKA (reference sequence). V was trimmed by 1 base and J by 7 bases, leaving 10 bases between them. The CDR3 loop reads CSARGSSLEAFF. The CDR3 coding sequence is TGCAGTGCTAGAGGCTCCAGCCTTGAAGCTTTCTTT.

V gene TRBV30 combines with J gene TRBJ1-2; D unclear. The CDR3 is made up of 12 amino acids. Germline CDR1 is GTSNPN and CDR2 is SVGIG (reference sequence). The V end lost 6 bases, the J end lost 4 bases, and 12 bases lay between the germline ends. CDR3 nucleotides: TGTGCCTGCCCGACCGGATCCTATGGCTACACCTTC. Translation gives CACPTGSYGYTF.

The chain combines TRBV20-1 with TRBJ1-1, with TRBD1 identical over 7 bases. The CDR3 has 14 amino acids. V shed 0 bases, J shed 3 bases, and the junction held 4 bases outside the gene matches. Germline CDR1 DFQATT, CDR2 SNEGSKA (reference sequence). The CDR3 spells CSARDEGADTEAFF. In nucleotides, the CDR3 is TGCAGTGCTAGAGATGAGGGGGCAGACACTGAAGCTTTCTTT.

This clonotype was observed a handful of times. The rearrangement links TRBV6-5 to TRBJ2-7, with D possibly matching TRBD2 (5 bases). V shed 7 bases and J shed 1 base, with 11 bases lying between them. The CDR3 has 13 residues. Looked up from germline, CDR1 is MNHEY and CDR2 is SVGAGI. DNA for the CDR3: TGTGCCAGCAAGCCGGGATTATCCTACGAGCAGTACTTC. Its translation: CASKPGLSYEQYF.

In its sample, this clonotype was seen a few times. The chain links TRBV7-3 to TRBJ2-7, with TRBD2 matching over 8 bases. Unmatched junction bases numbered 8, after V lost 5 bases and J lost 5 bases. The CDR3 has 14 amino acids. Looked up from germline, CDR1 is SGHTA and CDR2 is FQGTGA. CDR3 DNA: TGTGCCAGCAGCCCGGGGACTAGTCCCCACGAGCAGTACTTC. Its translation is CASSPGTSPHEQYF.

This clonotype has ten or more counts. The rearrangement links TRBV29-1 to TRBJ2-1, with TRBD2 matching 7 bases. Germline CDR1 SQVTM, CDR2 ANQGSEA. Germline trimming cut 4 bases from V and 2 bases from J; bases unmatched to any gene: 5. This CDR3 comprises 14 residues. CDR3 loop: CSVVGGGTYNEQFF. CDR3 in DNA: TGCAGCGTTGTGGGCGGGGGTACCTACAATGAGCAGTTCTTC.

The chain combines TRBV24-1 with TRBJ2-3; the D gene is possibly TRBD2 (6 bases). With 2 bases removed from V and 4 bases from J, the gap between germline ends came to 12 bases. Germline-derived CDR1 and CDR2 are KGHDR and SFDVKD. The length of the CDR3 is 15 residues. CDR3 residues: CATSDSGGTADTQYF. The CDR3, as DNA: TGTGCCACCAGTGATTCCGGCGGGACCGCAGATACGCAGTATTTT.

V is TRBV7-2 and J is TRBJ2-5; D is perhaps TRBD2 (6 bases). V was pared by 3 bases and J by 3 bases, with 11 bases between. This CDR3 comprises 14 residues. Germline V CDR1 and CDR2: SGHTA, FQGNSA. CDR3 amino acids: CASSLGGGKETQYF. The CDR3 DNA is TGTGCCAGCAGCTTGGGGGGAGGAAAAGAGACCCAGTACTTC.

The sample holds a few counts of this clonotype. The chain recombines TRBV12-3 or TRBV12-4 with TRBJ2-1; 8 nucleotides match TRBD1. This CDR3 region has 13 residues. J gave up 6 bases and V 5 bases, and 3 bases lay outside the gene matches. CDR3 in DNA: TGTGCCAGCAGTGGACAGGGAGCCAATGAGCAGTTCTTC. Its protein product is CASSGQGANEQFF.